The 16 T cell receptor beta chains below come from one sample, sequenced in a study of cytomegalovirus exposure and HLA in healthy donors. Measured with immunoSEQ multiplex PCR; TCRdb has only the in-frame clones, and not every one. The data contain about 340,000 clones, roughly 90% of them singletons. Sequenced material: PBMCs. These receptors were obtained from a woman between 18 and 29 years old in good health and CMV-seronegative.

With respect to this clone: Within the sample, other DNA sequences also encode this same CDR3. V gene TRBV5-1 combines with J gene TRBJ2-5, with unresolved D. V gave up 5 bases and J gave up 2 bases, with 4 bases separating them. CDR1 is SGHRS and CDR2 is YFSETQ in the germline V gene. This CDR3 comprises 11 residues. Here the CDR3 reads CASSSQETQYF. In nucleotides, the CDR3 is TGCGCCAGCAGTTCTCAAGAGACCCAGTACTTC. The complete variable domain, with remaining parts taken from reference TRBV5-1 and TRBJ2-5, reads KAGVTQTPRYLIKTRGQQVTLSCSPISGHRSVSWYQQTPGQGLQFLFEYFSETQRNKGNFPGRFSGRQFSNSRSEMNVSTLELGDSALYLCASSSQETQYFGPGTRLLVL.

The V call is TRBV18, the J call TRBJ2-7; D may be TRBD2 (5 bases). V was pared by 6 bases and J by 0 bases, with 15 bases between. Germline loops: CDR1 KGHSH, CDR2 LQKENI. The CDR3 spans 15 residues. CDR3 loop: CASSPRSRDSYEQYF. The CDR3 DNA reads as TGTGCCAGCTCCCCGAGAAGTCGGGACTCCTACGAGCAGTACTTC.

The V call is TRBV28, the J call TRBJ1-2; possibly TRBD1 for D (5 bases). CDR1 MDHEN and CDR2 SYDVKM come from the germline V gene. The CDR3 loop spans 15 amino acids. Between the trimmed V and J ends, which lost 10 bases and 4 bases, there was a span of 22 bases. The CDR3 here is CATSIVSRGSYGYTF. The CDR3 region has the DNA TGTGCCACCTCCATAGTCTCCCGGGGGAGCTATGGCTACACCTTC.

This rearrangement joins TRBV5-1 to TRBJ1-1; 8 nucleotides agree with TRBD1. Germline V gene lookup returns CDR1 SGHRS and CDR2 YFSETQ. V shed 0 bases and J 5 bases; nucleotides not matched to a gene: 9. The CDR3 length is 16 residues. CDR3 loop: CASSLAQENRGTEAFF. DNA of the CDR3: TGCGCCAGCAGCTTGGCCCAGGAGAACAGGGGGACTGAAGCTTTCTTT.

V and J are TRBV7-3 and TRBJ2-1; weak D call: TRBD2 (5 bases). The CDR3 contains 13 residues. Germline CDR1 and CDR2: SGHTA and FQGTGA. Trimming stripped 5 bases from V and 4 bases from J, with 9 bases between. The CDR3 coding sequence is TGTGCCAGCAGCGGGAGTAGGTACAATGAGCAGTTCTTC. Translated: CASSGSRYNEQFF. The entire variable domain, with the rest obtained from reference TRBV7-3 and TRBJ2-1, is as follows: GAGVSQTPSNKVTEKGKYVELRCDPISGHTALYWYRQSLGQGPEFLIYFQGTGAADDSGLPNDRFFAVRPEGSVSTLKIQRTERGDSAVYLCASSGSRYNEQFFGPGTRLTVL.

The chain couples TRBV28 to TRBJ2-7; TRBD1 matches at 8 bases. Trimming took 2 bases from V and 5 from J; bases not matched to a gene: 5. The CDR3 is 14 amino acids. The germline gives CDR1 MDHEN, CDR2 SYDVKM. The CDR3 sequence is CASSLAGQAHEQYF. The CDR3, as DNA: TGTGCCAGCAGTTTAGCGGGACAGGCCCACGAGCAGTACTTC.

The chain recombines TRBV27 with TRBJ2-2; D remains unclear. The CDR3 is 14 amino acids. Trimming shortened V by 2 bases and J by 1 base, and 5 bases separated the two germline ends. Germline lookup yields CDR1 MNHEY and CDR2 SMNVEV (reference sequence). CDR3 DNA sequence: TGTGCCAGCAGTTTAACCAGGAACACCGGGGAGCTGTTTTTT. Its translation is CASSLTRNTGELFF.

The rearrangement uses TRBV9 and TRBJ1-1, with 7 positions matching TRBD1. Germline CDR1 and CDR2: SGDLS and YYNGEE. The V and J ends lost 0 bases and 7 bases, in that order; junction bases with no gene match: 9. CDR3 length: 15 amino acids. The CDR3 DNA follows: TGTGCCAGCAGCGTAGACCCGACAGGGACGGGTGAAGCTTTCTTT. Residues: CASSVDPTGTGEAFF.

A single count supports this clone. This chain uses TRBV9 with TRBJ1-4; perhaps TRBD1 as D (6 bases). This CDR3 region has 17 residues. Trimming stripped 0 bases from V and 4 bases from J, with 16 bases between. CDR1 SGDLS and CDR2 YYNGEE come from the germline V gene. This chain's CDR3 is CASSVGRGSELNEKLFF. The CDR3 DNA reads as TGTGCCAGCAGCGTAGGAAGGGGGTCAGAACTTAATGAAAAACTGTTTTTT. The full variable domain, completed using reference TRBV9 and TRBJ1-4, is DSGVTQTPKHLITATGQRVTLRCSPRSGDLSVYWYQQSLDQGLQFLIQYYNGEERAKGNILERFSAQQFPDLHSELNLSSLELGDSALYFCASSVGRGSELNEKLFFGSGTQLSVL.

The CDR3 reads CASSEVRGGTSAFF. The CDR3 DNA is TGTGCCAGCAGTGAAGTCAGGGGGGGGACTAGCGCTTTCTTT. The chain couples TRBV6-1 to TRBJ1-1; 7 bases are shared with TRBD1. CDR1 and CDR2 from the germline V gene are MNHNS and SASEGT. J lost 11 bases, V lost 1 base, and 10 bases had no gene match. This CDR3 is 14 amino acids long.

The genes are TRBV6-1 and TRBJ2-1, with TRBD1 as a possible D gene (5 bases). Germline loops: CDR1 MNHNS, CDR2 SASEGT. V shed 8 bases and J shed 2 bases, with 7 bases lying between them. The CDR3 has 12 residues. The CDR3 is CASDSTYNEQFF. The CDR3 DNA follows: TGTGCCAGCGACAGTACCTACAATGAGCAGTTCTTC.

The rearrangement uses TRBV2 and TRBJ1-5, with D unclear. The CDR3 loop spans 12 amino acids. Deletions cut 6 bases from V and 4 bases from J, with 7 bases between. Germline assignment: CDR1 SNHLY and CDR2 FYNNEI. The CDR3 spells CASSPGNQPQHF. The CDR3 region has the DNA TGTGCCAGCAGCCCAGGAAATCAGCCCCAGCATTTT.

The chain has TRBV30 and TRBJ2-7, with 8 bases identical to TRBD1. V shed 5 bases and J 6 bases; nucleotides not matched to a gene: 12. The CDR3 loop spans 14 amino acids. Germline CDR1 and CDR2: GTSNPN and SVGIG (reference sequence). The CDR3 protein is CAWAPWTGSAEQYF. The CDR3 nucleotides read TGTGCCTGGGCCCCCTGGACAGGGAGTGCCGAGCAGTACTTC.

The rearrangement uses TRBV28 and TRBJ2-7; no clear D gene. The germline V and J ends were trimmed by 3 bases and 2 bases, with 11 bases remaining between them. CDR3 length: 14 residues. Germline V gives CDR1 MDHEN, CDR2 SYDVKM. CDR3 residues: CASSFEAPTYEQYF. CDR3 sequence (DNA): TGTGCCAGCAGTTTCGAGGCCCCTACCTACGAGCAGTACTTC. The full variable domain, completed using reference TRBV28 and TRBJ2-7, is DVKVTQSSRYLVKRTGEKVFLECVQDMDHENMFWYRQDPGLGLRLIYFSYDVKMKEKGDIPEGYSVSREKKERFSLILESASTNQTSMYLCASSFEAPTYEQYFGPGTRLTVT.

To note about this clone: Other DNA sequences of this sample code for an identical CDR3. The chain links TRBV28 to TRBJ1-2; D unclear. The ends were cut back, 2 bases at V and 2 bases at J, with 6 bases in the middle. Germline CDR1 reads MDHEN; CDR2 reads SYDVKM. The CDR3 is 13 residues long. CDR3 sequence reads: CASSLTENYGYTF. CDR3 nucleotide sequence: TGTGCCAGCAGTTTAACAGAAAACTATGGCTACACCTTC.

This chain links TRBV7-2 with TRBJ2-7, with unresolved D. The germline CDR1 and CDR2 sequences are SGHTA and FQGNSA. The CDR3 consists of 15 residues. Trimming removed 1 base from V and 5 bases from J, with 15 bases in between. The CDR3 region is CASSLVRVVSHEQYF. The CDR3 DNA is TGTGCCAGCAGCTTAGTTCGGGTAGTTTCCCACGAGCAGTACTTC.